Listed below are T cell receptor beta chains from one sample, sequenced in a study of CD8+ T cells in alopecia areata. The assay was immunoSEQ multiplex PCR, and TCRdb's table has in-frame clones only and misses some. The sample records 100,000 to 150,000 clones, 55% to 70% being singletons. What was sequenced was CD4+ T cells sorted from blood. These receptors were obtained from a human donor in good health. Each CDR3 is given with its conserved first and last residue. D genes are given only for firm matches. A row's size may be missing; if present it is once, few, many or a size class.

clone_size,d_call,j_call,cdr3_length,v_call,cdr3_nt,cdr3_aa
NA,NA,TRBJ1-1,11,TRBV5-1,TGCGCCAGCAGCTTGGGGACTGAAGCTTTCTTT,CASSLGTEAFF
NA,TRBD1,TRBJ1-2,14,TRBV5-1,TGCGCCAGCAGCGCTGGACAGGGCCACTATGGCTACACCTTC,CASSAGQGHYGYTF
NA,NA,TRBJ1-1,11,TRBV2,TGTGCCAGCGGTGCTGGCACTGAAGCTTTCTTT,CASGAGTEAFF
NA,NA,TRBJ1-4,13,TRBV7-2,TGTGCCAGCAGCTACGAGGGGCGGGCAAAACTGTTTTTT,CASSYEGRAKLFF
NA,NA,TRBJ2-6,12,TRBV30,TGTGCCTGGGGGGCCGGAGCCAACGTCCTGACTTTC,CAWGAGANVLTF
NA,NA,TRBJ2-5,15,TRBV7-6,TGTGCCAGCAGCCCTGCATCAGCGGGCAAAGAGACCCAGTACTTC,CASSPASAGKETQYF
NA,NA,TRBJ1-2,15,TRBV5-6,TGTGCCAGCAGAGATCGACAGTACCTTAACTATGGCTACACCTTC,CASRDRQYLNYGYTF
NA,NA,TRBJ2-5,13,TRBV13,TGTGCCAGCAGCTCCCCGGCGGGAGAGACCCAGTACTTC,CASSSPAGETQYF
NA,NA,TRBJ1-2,14,TRBV11-2,TGTGCCAGCAGCTTACGGAGGGGGAACTATGGCTACACCTTC,CASSLRRGNYGYTF
few,TRBD2,TRBJ2-5,15,TRBV29-1,TGCAGCGTTGAATCGTCGGTAGGGACGGGAGGGACCCAGTACTTC,CSVESSVGTGGTQYF
NA,NA,TRBJ2-2,14,TRBV6-1,TGTGCCAGCAGTGGGGGAAGTAGCACCGGGGAGCTGTTTTTT,CASSGGSSTGELFF
NA,NA,TRBJ1-1,13,TRBV29-1,TGCAGCGTTGAGGGTCAAAAGAACACTGAAGCTTTCTTT,CSVEGQKNTEAFF
NA,TRBD1,TRBJ1-1,13,TRBV5-1,TGCGCCAGCAGCCCCGACAGGGCCACTGAAGCTTTCTTT,CASSPDRATEAFF
NA,NA,TRBJ2-1,16,TRBV4-1,TGCGCCAGCACTATAAACGGGGGCCGCTCCTACAATGAGCAGTTCTTC,CASTINGGRSYNEQFF
NA,NA,TRBJ1-1,14,TRBV6-5,TGTGCCAGCAGTTACTTACCGTCGAACACTGAAGCTTTCTTT,CASSYLPSNTEAFF
NA,TRBD1,TRBJ1-5,14,TRBV7-2,TGTGCCAGCAGCTTACGGCAGGGGGATCAGCCCCAGCATTTT,CASSLRQGDQPQHF
NA,NA,TRBJ1-6,12,TRBV7-9,TGTGCCAGCAGCTTCCCCCTTTCACCCCTCCACTTT,CASSFPLSPLHF
once,NA,TRBJ1-2,12,TRBV18,TGTGCCAGCTCACTCGGTGGGGGAGACTACACCTTC,CASSLGGGDYTF
NA,TRBD1,TRBJ1-1,14,TRBV18,TGTGCCAGCTCGTTGGGACAGGGGGACACTGAAGCTTTCTTT,CASSLGQGDTEAFF
NA,NA,TRBJ2-7,12,TRBV18,TGTGCCAGCTCACCTAACTTGGTGGAGCAGTACTTC,CASSPNLVEQYF
NA,TRBD1,TRBJ2-1,15,TRBV15,TGTGCCACCAGCAGAGACAGGACAGGCTACAATGAGCAGTTCTTC,CATSRDRTGYNEQFF
once,NA,TRBJ1-5,12,TRBV7-2,TGTGCCAGCTCCAACCTGGGACGGCCCCAGCATTTT,CASSNLGRPQHF
NA,NA,TRBJ2-1,10,TRBV29-1,TGCAGCGTAGGGTTCAATGAGCAGTTCTTC,CSVGFNEQFF
few,TRBD1,TRBJ1-2,13,TRBV5-4,TGTGCCAGCAGCATCAGGGGGATCTATGGCTACACCTTC,CASSIRGIYGYTF
NA,NA,TRBJ1-2,12,TRBV29-1,TGCAGCGTTGAAGAGCGACAGCTTGGCTACACCTTC,CSVEERQLGYTF
NA,NA,TRBJ2-3,11,TRBV5-1,TGCGCCAGCAGCTACACAGATACGCAGTATTTT,CASSYTDTQYF
few,NA,TRBJ1-2,11,TRBV29-1,TGCAGCGTTGCGCGGGACTATGGCTACACCTTC,CSVARDYGYTF
NA,NA,TRBJ1-4,14,TRBV4-1,TGCGCCAGCAGCCAAGGAAGACGGAATGAAAAACTGTTTTTT,CASSQGRRNEKLFF
NA,TRBD1,TRBJ1-4,14,TRBV27,TGTGCCAGCAGTTACAGGACAGGGAGTGAAAAACTGTTTTTT,CASSYRTGSEKLFF
few,TRBD1,TRBJ2-6,20,TRBV5-1,TGCGCCAGCAGCTTGGAAAGACAGGGGGCTTTGGTTTCTGGGGCCAACGTCCTGACTTTC,CASSLERQGALVSGANVLTF
NA,NA,TRBJ1-1,14,TRBV29-1,TGCAGCGTTGAAGATCGGAGAGGGAGCACTGAAGCTTTCTTT,CSVEDRRGSTEAFF
NA,TRBD1,TRBJ1-5,14,TRBV6-5,TGTGCCAGCAGACCAGGGGGCTCGATTCAGCCCCAGCATTTT,CASRPGGSIQPQHF
NA,NA,TRBJ2-5,12,TRBV2,TGTGCCAGCAACTACAGACAAGAGACCCAGTACTTC,CASNYRQETQYF
NA,NA,TRBJ1-2,9,TRBV23-1,TGCGCCAGCAGTCGGAGGGACCTCTTC,CASSRRDLF
NA,NA,TRBJ1-6,11,TRBV5-1,TGCGCCAGCAGCGAGGATGGCCCCCTCCACTTT,CASSEDGPLHF
NA,NA,TRBJ1-5,13,TRBV27,TGTGCCAGCACCCCCGAGACAGTCCAGCCCCAGCATTTT,CASTPETVQPQHF
NA,NA,TRBJ1-4,14,TRBV4-1,TGCGCCAGCAGCCAGGGAGATTTAGTGGAAAAACTGTTTTTT,CASSQGDLVEKLFF
NA,NA,TRBJ2-5,13,TRBV29-1,TGCAGCGTCGAAAGGGGCCAGACCGTGACCCAGTACTTC,CSVERGQTVTQYF
NA,NA,TRBJ1-2,15,TRBV5-4,TGTGCCAGCAGCAAAACGTACAGGGACCCCCGCGGCTACACCTTC,CASSKTYRDPRGYTF
NA,NA,TRBJ2-5,13,TRBV7-2,TGTGCCAGCAGCTCCTACAGGGAAGAGACCCAGTACTTC,CASSSYREETQYF
NA,TRBD2,TRBJ2-3,14,TRBV28,TGTGCCAGCAGCCGGACTAGTCCGGAAGATACGCAGTATTTT,CASSRTSPEDTQYF
NA,NA,TRBJ1-2,13,TRBV29-1,TGCAGCGTGACGGGATTATCTAACTATGGCTACACCTTC,CSVTGLSNYGYTF
NA,NA,TRBJ2-3,13,TRBV29-1,TGCAGCGTACCGGGGGTTAGCACAGATACGCAGTATTTT,CSVPGVSTDTQYF
few,TRBD1,TRBJ1-2,12,TRBV29-1,TGCAGCGCCAACGGACAGGGGAATGGCTACACCTTC,CSANGQGNGYTF
few,NA,TRBJ1-1,13,TRBV29-1,TGCAGCGTTGAAGGCCAGTTGAACACTGAAGCTTTCTTT,CSVEGQLNTEAFF
NA,TRBD2,TRBJ2-1,15,TRBV5-6,TGTGCCAGCAGCTTGAGGGTGACTAGCTGGAATGAGCAGTTCTTC,CASSLRVTSWNEQFF
NA,NA,TRBJ1-2,15,TRBV5-4,TGTGCCAGCAGCTTGGACAGGGCCTTTTACTATGGCTACACCTTC,CASSLDRAFYYGYTF
NA,NA,TRBJ1-2,13,TRBV7-2,TGTGCCAGCAGCTTAGAGACAGGCTATGGCTACACCTTC,CASSLETGYGYTF
NA,NA,TRBJ2-4,13,TRBV29-1,TGCAGCGTTGAAGAGGCAGGGGGGGACATTCAGTACTTC,CSVEEAGGDIQYF
once,NA,TRBJ1-1,15,TRBV7-8,TGTGCCAGCAGCCTAAGGGGCAGGATGAACACTGAAGCTTTCTTT,CASSLRGRMNTEAFF
NA,TRBD1,TRBJ1-2,13,TRBV29-1,TGCAGCGTTGAAGCGGGACAGGCCTATGGCTACACCTTC,CSVEAGQAYGYTF
NA,NA,TRBJ2-5,14,TRBV7-7,TGTGCCAGCAGCGTCTCCGGACAACGGGAGACCCAGTACTTC,CASSVSGQRETQYF
NA,NA,TRBJ2-3,14,TRBV4-1,TGCGCCAGCAGCCGGAAGGAAGCAACAGATACGCAGTATTTT,CASSRKEATDTQYF
few,TRBD1,TRBJ1-2,12,TRBV6-5,TGTGCCAGCAGTCGCGACAGGGGTGGCTACACCTTC,CASSRDRGGYTF
medium-sized,NA,TRBJ2-2,16,TRBV10-3,TGTGCCATCAGTAGGGCCGGGACTTTGAACACCGGGGAGCTGTTTTTT,CAISRAGTLNTGELFF
NA,TRBD1,TRBJ2-5,12,TRBV29-1,TGCAGCGGAGGACAGGGATCGGAGACCCAGTACTTC,CSGGQGSETQYF
NA,NA,TRBJ1-1,13,TRBV5-4,TGTGCCAGCAGCACGGACTGGAACACTGAAGCTTTCTTT,CASSTDWNTEAFF
NA,TRBD1,TRBJ1-5,16,TRBV12-5,TGTGCTAGTGGTTTGGGGGACAGGGGGTACCATCAGCCCCAGCATTTT,CASGLGDRGYHQPQHF
NA,NA,TRBJ2-1,14,TRBV7-9,TGTGCCAGCAGCTTAGAGTCTCCTTTCCATGAGCAGTTCTTC,CASSLESPFHEQFF